The 22 T cell receptor beta chains in this list originate from one sample, sequenced in a study of blood T cell repertoires in COVID-19. Clones were sequenced by immunoSEQ multiplex PCR, and TCRdb holds only the in-frame ones, with some missing. The table has fewer than 400,000 clones, approximately 91% seen once. Sequencing was done on a sample of PBMCs or T cells enriched from blood (not recorded which). The receptor source for this set is a woman aged 25 to 39 who had been exposed to COVID-19.

This clone was detected once. The chain combines TRBV7-9 with TRBJ1-4; D perhaps matches TRBD1 (5 bases). The germline V gene encodes CDR1 SEHNR and CDR2 FQNEAQ (reference sequence). The CDR3 sequence is 16 residues long. Between the trimmed V and J ends, which lost 3 bases and 8 bases, there was a span of 19 bases. The chain's CDR3 is CASSFVPGLAREKLFF. The CDR3 DNA follows: TGTGCCAGCAGCTTCGTTCCGGGACTAGCTCGGGAAAAACTGTTTTTT.

The chain is built from TRBV7-9 and TRBJ2-7; 10 bases match TRBD1. V shed 1 base, J shed 3 bases, and the junction held 3 bases outside the gene matches. The germline V gene has CDR1 SEHNR and CDR2 FQNEAQ (reference sequence). The CDR3 contains 15 residues. For the CDR3, the DNA is TGTGCCAGCAGCTTAGAGGGGACAGGGGTCTACGAGCAGTACTTC. This encodes CASSLEGTGVYEQYF.

Worth noting for this clone: Additional DNA sequences in this sample encode the identical CDR3. The CDR3 region has the DNA TGTGCCAGCAGCGTCGGACAGGGTAATGAAAAACTGTTTTTT. It encodes CASSVGQGNEKLFF. This chain uses TRBV9 with TRBJ1-4; 8 bases are shared with TRBD1. Germline V CDR1 and CDR2: SGDLS, YYNGEE. The V segment lost 2 bases and the J segment 4 bases; nucleotides outside the gene matches: 1. The CDR3 totals 14 residues.

The chain has TRBV5-4 and TRBJ2-1; D gene ambiguous. Germline V lookup: CDR1 SGHNT, CDR2 YYREEE (reference sequence). V was trimmed by 4 bases and J by 2 bases, leaving 16 bases between them. The CDR3 sequence is 16 residues long. CDR3 amino acids: CASSPIRNPTYNEQFF. The CDR3, as DNA: TGTGCCAGCAGCCCCATCAGGAACCCCACCTACAATGAGCAGTTCTTC.

The chain couples TRBV9 to TRBJ2-1; D is possibly TRBD1 (5 bases). This CDR3 has 17 amino acids. Germline CDR1 and CDR2: SGDLS and YYNGEE. The V end was cut by 1 base, the J end by 6 bases, with 20 bases between. The CDR3 is CASSVSYRYYTRNEQFF. As DNA, the CDR3 is TGTGCCAGCAGCGTAAGTTACAGGTACTACACACGCAATGAGCAGTTCTTC. Complete variable domain (other parts from reference TRBV9 and TRBJ2-1): DSGVTQTPKHLITATGQRVTLRCSPRSGDLSVYWYQQSLDQGLQFLIQYYNGEERAKGNILERFSAQQFPDLHSELNLSSLELGDSALYFCASSVSYRYYTRNEQFFGPGTRLTVL.

This chain joins TRBV11-1 and TRBJ2-2; D is perhaps TRBD1 (5 bases). The V and J ends lost 5 bases and 9 bases respectively, with 16 bases between them. Per the germline V gene, CDR1 is SGHAT and CDR2 is FQDESV (reference sequence). The CDR3 is 14 amino acids. The CDR3 region is CASSPRTQRRELFF. CDR3 bases: TGTGCCAGCAGCCCTCGGACACAACGGCGGGAGCTGTTTTTT.

The J gene is TRBJ1-4, the V gene TRBV3-1 (or the pseudogene TRBV3-2); the D gene is possibly TRBD1 (5 bases). V lost 3 bases and J lost 2, with 13 bases in between. The CDR3 consists of 16 residues. The germline V gene has CDR1 LGHDT and CDR2 YNNKEL (reference sequence). This CDR3 is CASSQGGLLTNEKLFF. As DNA, the CDR3 is TGTGCCAGCAGCCAGGGGGGACTCTTGACTAATGAAAAACTGTTTTTT.

The V gene is TRBV3-1 (or the pseudogene TRBV3-2), the J gene TRBJ1-5; D is uncertain. CDR1 and CDR2 from the germline V gene are LGHDT and YNNKEL (reference sequence). The CDR3 consists of 15 residues. The V end lost 1 base, the J end lost 4 bases, and 11 bases lay between the germline ends. DNA of the CDR3: TGTGCCAGCAGCCAAGTTGTAGGAGGTAATCAGCCCCAGCATTTT. Translation gives CASSQVVGGNQPQHF.

The V gene is TRBV5-1, the J gene TRBJ1-1, with TRBD1 identical over 8 bases. V lost 3 bases, J lost 5 bases, and 6 bases stayed unmatched. This CDR3 is 14 amino acids long. Per the germline V gene, CDR1 is SGHRS and CDR2 is YFSETQ. This chain's CDR3 is CASSYDRGSTEAFF. The CDR3 nucleotides read TGCGCCAGCAGCTACGACAGGGGCTCGACTGAAGCTTTCTTT.

This clone has more than one count but fewer than ten. The J gene is TRBJ2-7, the V gene TRBV18; maybe TRBD2 (6 bases). The CDR3 covers 14 residues. Germline values: CDR1 KGHSH, CDR2 LQKENI. V lost 0 bases and J lost 2, with 8 bases in between. CDR3 residues: CASSPPGEAYEQYF. In nucleotides, the CDR3 is TGTGCCAGCTCACCACCGGGGGAGGCCTACGAGCAGTACTTC.

This clone came up once. V gene TRBV5-6 combines with J gene TRBJ1-5; tentative D call: TRBD1 (5 bases). Germline V gene lookup returns CDR1 SGHDT and CDR2 YYEEEE. The CDR3 is 14 amino acids. Trimming took 2 bases from V and 6 from J, leaving 12 bases between them. CDR3 in amino acids: CASSFVGLGQPQHF. CDR3 sequence (DNA): TGTGCCAGCAGCTTTGTGGGGCTGGGTCAGCCCCAGCATTTT.

This sequence joins TRBV19 and TRBJ1-1; D is perhaps TRBD1 (5 bases). The V and J ends lost 3 bases and 8 bases respectively, with 16 bases between them. There are 14 residues in the CDR3. Per the germline V gene, CDR1 is LNHDA and CDR2 is SQIVND (reference sequence). As DNA, the CDR3 is TGTGCCAGTAGTATTTTCACCAGGGTTTCAGAAGCTTTCTTT. Protein: CASSIFTRVSEAFF.

V usage is TRBV9 and J usage is TRBJ1-4, with 10 nucleotides matching TRBD1. V gave up 6 bases and J gave up 0 bases; unmatched junction bases: 14. This CDR3 is built from 19 residues. Germline loops: CDR1 SGDLS, CDR2 YYNGEE. The CDR3 DNA reads TGTGCCAGCATTAAGGGGACAGGGGCGTACCCTCCAACTAATGAAAAACTGTTTTTT. This translates into CASIKGTGAYPPTNEKLFF.

The chain links TRBV4-2 to TRBJ2-1; 12 bases match TRBD2. The germline V gene encodes CDR1 LGHNA and CDR2 YNFKEQ. CDR3 length: 17 amino acids. V lost 6 bases to trimming and J lost 0 bases; unmatched junction nucleotides: 6. DNA for the CDR3: TGTGCCAGCAGACTAGGGACTAGCGGGCCCTCCTACAATGAGCAGTTCTTC. Its protein is CASRLGTSGPSYNEQFF.

The rearrangement joins TRBV15 to TRBJ1-1, with TRBD1 as a possible D gene (5 bases). V was pared by 0 bases and J by 5 bases, with 10 bases between. Germline CDR1 LNHNV, CDR2 YYDKDF (reference sequence). CDR3 length: 14 residues. The CDR3: CATSREEGRTEAFF. The CDR3 DNA follows: TGTGCCACCAGCAGAGAAGAGGGGAGGACTGAAGCTTTCTTT.

This rearrangement joins TRBV3-1 (or the pseudogene TRBV3-2) to TRBJ2-7, with 13 positions matching TRBD2. This CDR3 is built from 18 residues. Germline V gene data show CDR1 as LGHDT and CDR2 as YNNKEL (reference sequence). The V segment lost 2 bases and the J segment 1 base; nucleotides outside the gene matches: 8. The CDR3 DNA reads as TGTGCCAGCAGCCAACCTACTAGCGGGGGGGCCCAGTCCTACGAGCAGTACTTC. Its translation is CASSQPTSGGAQSYEQYF.

This clone was counted between two and nine times. The chain recombines TRBV9 with TRBJ2-1; weak D call: TRBD2 (7 bases). Germline lookup yields CDR1 SGDLS and CDR2 YYNGEE. Trimming cost V 1 base and J 8 bases, with 22 bases left between them. This CDR3 is 17 amino acids long. CDR3 protein: CASSVTTGTTYRDEQFF. The CDR3 nucleotides read TGTGCCAGCAGCGTAACGACCGGGACTACCTACAGGGATGAGCAGTTCTTC.

This clone was seen once. The rearrangement uses TRBV5-1 and TRBJ1-5, with unresolved D. V was trimmed by 0 bases and J by 8 bases, leaving 9 bases between them. This CDR3 has 13 residues. The V gene's germline CDR1 is SGHRS and CDR2 YFSETQ. CDR3 loop: CASSLGAGKPQHF. The CDR3 coding sequence is TGCGCCAGCAGCTTGGGGGCGGGGAAGCCCCAGCATTTT.

V and J are TRBV4-2 and TRBJ1-1; a weak D match, TRBD1 (5 bases). Trimming took off 4 bases at V and 1 base at J, with 7 bases between the two ends. The CDR3 loop spans 13 amino acids. Germline CDR1 is LGHNA and CDR2 is YNFKEQ. The CDR3 bases are TGTGCCAGCAGCCCAGGACAGAACACTGAAGCTTTCTTT. Translating gives CASSPGQNTEAFF.

CDR3 amino acids: CASSGFREGQAFAYEQYF. The CDR3 DNA sequence: TGTGCCAGCAGTGGTTTCCGTGAGGGACAGGCCTTCGCCTACGAGCAGTACTTC. V is TRBV6-1 and J is TRBJ2-7, with TRBD1 matching 8 bases. V lost 4 bases, J lost 2 bases, and 16 bases stayed unmatched. The CDR3 contains 18 residues. Germline assignment: CDR1 MNHNS and CDR2 SASEGT.

This clone showed up just once. The chain has TRBV5-4 and TRBJ2-7; no definite D call. Per germline, CDR1 SGHNT and CDR2 YYREEE (reference sequence). The ends were cut back, 0 bases at V and 2 bases at J, with 12 bases in the middle. The CDR3 loop spans 15 amino acids. CDR3 loop: CASSLDAYPTYEQYF. The CDR3, as DNA: TGTGCCAGCAGCTTGGACGCGTACCCTACCTACGAGCAGTACTTC.

The gene calls are TRBV7-2 and TRBJ2-7; TRBD2 agrees at 16 bases. Germline-derived CDR1 and CDR2 are SGHTA and FQGNSA. The V gene end was trimmed by 1 base and the J gene end by 5 bases; junction bases not matched to a gene: 8. The CDR3 covers 18 residues. The CDR3 is CASSLVGTSGGALNEQYF. The CDR3 DNA sequence: TGTGCCAGCAGCTTAGTGGGGACTAGCGGGGGGGCCTTAAACGAGCAGTACTTC.